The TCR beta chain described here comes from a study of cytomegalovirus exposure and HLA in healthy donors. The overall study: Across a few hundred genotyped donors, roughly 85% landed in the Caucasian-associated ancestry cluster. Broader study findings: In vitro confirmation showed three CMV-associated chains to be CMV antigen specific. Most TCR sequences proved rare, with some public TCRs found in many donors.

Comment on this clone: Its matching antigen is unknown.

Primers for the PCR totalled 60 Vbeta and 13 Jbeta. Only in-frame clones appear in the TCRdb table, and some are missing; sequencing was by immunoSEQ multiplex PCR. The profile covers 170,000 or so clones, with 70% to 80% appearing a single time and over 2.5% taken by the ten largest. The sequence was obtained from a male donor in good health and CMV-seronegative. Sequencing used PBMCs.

CDR3 sequence: CASSDPGGPQETQYF. The CDR3 region has the DNA TGTGCCAGCAGTGACCCCGGGGGGCCCCAAGAGACCCAGTACTTC. The chain uses TRBV25-1 and TRBJ2-5; TRBD2 might be the D (7 bases). The germline gives CDR1 MGHDK, CDR2 SYGVNS. V was trimmed by 3 bases and J by 1 base, leaving 12 bases between them. This CDR3 region has 15 residues.